This is a list of T cell receptor beta chains from one sample in a study of neoadjuvant anti-PD-1 for oral cavity cancer. Assay used: immunoSEQ multiplex PCR; TCRdb lists only in-frame clones, some missing. The data contain 15,000 to 20,000 clones, about two thirds of them seen just once; the ten biggest clones take up about 2.6%. Sequences were derived from PBMCs, sampled before nivolumab (anti-PD-1) treatment. These TCRs come from a person aged 35-79 years with oral cavity squamous cell carcinoma. The CDR3 runs from the conserved cysteine through the conserved F or W. The D gene is left open where the match is weak. Rows may omit the clone size; those that give it use once, few, many or a size class.

few,TRBJ1-4,TRBV7-3,TRBD1,CASSLLGTGFGEKLFF,TGTGCCAGCAGCTTGTTAGGGACAGGGTTCGGTGAAAAACTGTTTTTT
-,TRBJ2-7,TRBV5-1,-,CASSTLTGFYEQYF,TGCGCCAGCAGCACCTTGACAGGTTTCTACGAGCAGTACTTC
-,TRBJ2-7,TRBV5-4,-,CASSLGRTSYEQYF,TGTGCCAGCAGCTTAGGAAGGACCTCCTACGAGCAGTACTTC
once,TRBJ2-1,TRBV27,TRBD2,CASSLVAGGNNEQFF,TGTGCCAGCAGTTTAGTGGCGGGAGGGAACAATGAGCAGTTCTTC
-,TRBJ2-3,TRBV10-3,-,CAISGGGGNADTQYF,TGTGCCATCAGTGGAGGAGGGGGCAATGCAGATACGCAGTATTTT
-,TRBJ2-5,TRBV11-2,-,CASSPESPWAQETQYF,TGTGCCAGCAGCCCCGAGTCCCCCTGGGCCCAAGAGACCCAGTACTTC
-,TRBJ2-7,TRBV28,TRBD1,CASIPGQGAYEQYF,TGTGCCAGCATTCCGGGACAGGGGGCCTACGAGCAGTACTTC
few,TRBJ1-1,TRBV2,TRBD1,CASATGMNTEAFF,TGTGCCAGCGCGACAGGGATGAACACTGAAGCTTTCTTT
-,TRBJ1-2,TRBV2,-,CASSERSDYGYTF,TGTGCCAGCAGTGAAAGGTCGGACTATGGCTACACCTTC
few,TRBJ2-7,TRBV5-1,TRBD1,CASSAGQGGYEQYF,TGCGCCAGCAGCGCAGGACAGGGCGGATACGAGCAGTACTTC
-,TRBJ2-1,TRBV10-3,-,CATGIGEQFF,TGTGCCACGGGTATCGGTGAGCAGTTCTTC
large,TRBJ2-2,TRBV28,-,CASSLYSAAGELFF,TGTGCCAGCAGTTTATATTCGGCAGCTGGGGAGCTGTTTTTT
few,TRBJ1-3,TRBV30,-,CAWSRAANTIYF,TGTGCCTGGAGCAGGGCGGCAAACACCATATATTTT
-,TRBJ1-2,TRBV9,-,CASGGPSVGYTF,TGTGCCAGCGGCGGGCCGAGCGTGGGCTACACCTTC
once,TRBJ2-2,TRBV30,TRBD2,CAWSFSGTIGGELFF,TGTGCCTGGAGTTTCAGCGGGACGATTGGCGGGGAGCTGTTTTTT
-,TRBJ2-4,TRBV30,-,CAWSTTGTTTKNIQYF,TGTGCCTGGAGTACGACCGGGACAACAACCAAAAACATTCAGTACTTC
few,TRBJ2-3,TRBV6-5,-,CASSYSGAHTQYF,TGTGCCAGCAGTTACTCGGGGGCGCATACGCAGTATTTT
-,TRBJ2-3,TRBV5-1,TRBD2,CASSVTSGSTDTQYF,TGCGCCAGCAGCGTGACTAGCGGGTCCACAGATACGCAGTATTTT
-,TRBJ2-7,TRBV10-2,-,CASTPSGYEQYF,TGCGCCAGCACGCCGTCGGGGTACGAGCAGTACTTC
-,TRBJ1-3,TRBV5-6,-,CASSLEQGAGNTIYF,TGTGCCAGCAGCTTGGAACAGGGAGCCGGAAACACCATATATTTT
-,TRBJ2-2,TRBV7-3,-,CASSLMQGGELFF,TGTGCCAGCAGCTTAATGCAGGGTGGGGAGCTGTTTTTT
-,TRBJ1-1,TRBV5-1,TRBD1,CASIIRYRDRAMNTEAFF,TGCGCCAGCATTATAAGATACCGGGACAGGGCAATGAACACTGAAGCTTTCTTT
-,TRBJ2-1,TRBV7-8,-,CASSSLVYNEQFF,TGTGCCAGCAGCTCCCTTGTGTACAATGAGCAGTTCTTC
few,TRBJ2-7,TRBV2,TRBD2,CASRPGLAGGFTYEQYF,TGTGCCAGCAGGCCGGGACTAGCGGGAGGGTTCACCTACGAGCAGTACTTC
-,TRBJ1-2,TRBV20-1,-,CSASGGYGYTF,TGCAGTGCTAGTGGGGGCTATGGCTACACCTTC
few,TRBJ1-2,TRBV30,-,CATPQGYGYTF,TGTGCCACCCCACAAGGGTATGGCTACACCTTC
few,TRBJ1-5,TRBV30,-,CAWSAPSGGARQPQHF,TGTGCCTGGAGTGCCCCTTCTGGGGGAGCGAGGCAGCCCCAGCATTTT
-,TRBJ2-3,TRBV13,TRBD2,CASSSGRLAGTDTQYF,TGTGCCAGCAGCTCCGGGCGACTAGCGGGCACAGATACGCAGTATTTT
-,TRBJ2-5,TRBV15,TRBD2,CATSSGHFSGGSKTQYF,TGTGCCACCAGCAGCGGGCATTTTTCGGGAGGCTCCAAGACCCAGTACTTC